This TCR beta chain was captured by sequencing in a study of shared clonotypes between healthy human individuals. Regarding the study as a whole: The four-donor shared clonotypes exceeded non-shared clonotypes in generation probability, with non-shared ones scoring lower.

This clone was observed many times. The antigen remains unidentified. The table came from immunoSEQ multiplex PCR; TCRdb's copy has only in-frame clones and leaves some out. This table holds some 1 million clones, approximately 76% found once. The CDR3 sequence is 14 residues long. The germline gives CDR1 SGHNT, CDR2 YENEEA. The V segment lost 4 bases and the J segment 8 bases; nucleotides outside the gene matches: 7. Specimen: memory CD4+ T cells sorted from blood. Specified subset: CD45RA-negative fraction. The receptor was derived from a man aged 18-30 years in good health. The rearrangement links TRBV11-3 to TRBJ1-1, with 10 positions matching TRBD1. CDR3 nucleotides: TGTGCCAGCAGCTCCAACCCGGGACAGGGGGAAGCTTTCTTT. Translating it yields CASSSNPGQGEAFF.